The source of this T cell receptor beta chain is a study of blood T cell repertoires in COVID-19. Across the study: Collection of acute and convalescent COVID-19 samples took place in the United States, Italy and Spain. Sample material is recorded as cDNA or gDNA derived from T cells, B-cell-depleted T cells, or PBMCs.

Original processing notes: Using reference gene primer amplification, nucleated cell counts were estimated. The data were produced by immunoSEQ multiplex PCR, yet TCRdb's version contains in-frame clones alone and is incomplete. That table gives V, J and clone size, and the DNA gave D and trimming. The sample holds some 260,000 clones; less than 85% are singletons and the top ten take around 3.2%. The CDR3 runs to 15 residues. Trimming removed 4 bases from V and 6 bases from J; junction bases left unmatched: 9. In germline, CDR1 is ENHRY, CDR2 SYGVKD. This rearrangement joins TRBV10-3 to TRBJ2-7, with TRBD2 matching over 10 bases. The sample was peripheral blood. This sequence originates from a woman between 18 and 30 years old with acute or convalescent COVID-19. The CDR3 coding sequence is TGTGCCATCAGTGTACTTTCTAGCGGGAGTACCGAGCAGTACTTC. This encodes CAISVLSSGSTEQYF.